This T cell receptor (beta chain) was identified during a study of cytomegalovirus exposure and HLA in healthy donors. The PCR ran on 60 Vbeta and 13 Jbeta primers. Here immunoSEQ multiplex PCR was the method, and the copy in TCRdb shows in-frame clones only, minus some. The sample has just under 95,000 clones; roughly four fifths are singletons. Germline V gene lookup returns CDR1 SGHNT and CDR2 YENEEA. Trimming at V came to 3 bases and at J to 4 bases, leaving 4 bases not matched to a gene. This CDR3 contains 15 residues. The source material was PBMCs. The rearrangement joins TRBV11-3 to TRBJ2-1; 9 bases are shared with TRBD2. This clonotype originated in a human donor in good health. CDR3 nucleotides: TGTGCCAGCAGCTTTGCTAGCGGGACGTACAATGAGCAGTTCTTC. Translating it yields CASSFASGTYNEQFF.